The 19 T cell receptor beta chains below come from one sample, sequenced in a study of cytomegalovirus exposure and HLA in healthy donors. The PCR was carried out with 60 Vbeta primers and 13 Jbeta primers. Clones were sequenced by immunoSEQ multiplex PCR, and TCRdb holds only the in-frame ones, with some missing. The sample includes around 160,000 clones, roughly 75% of them seen just once. The sample was PBMCs. These receptors were collected from a woman in her thirties or forties in good health and CMV-seropositive.

This clone was seen a few times. The chain links TRBV27 to TRBJ2-7, with 13 bases lining up with TRBD2. The J segment lost 9 bases and the V segment lost 5 bases, leaving 7 bases of the junction unmatched. This CDR3 contains 14 residues. Looked up from germline, CDR1 is MNHEY and CDR2 is SMNVEV (reference sequence). The DNA of the CDR3 is TGTGCCAGCAGTAGGACTAGCGGGAGCTTTGGGCAGTACTTC. Protein product: CASSRTSGSFGQYF.

V usage is TRBV7-6 and J usage is TRBJ2-7, with D hard to call. The CDR3 is 14 residues long. Trimming took 3 bases from V and 0 from J, leaving 9 bases between them. CDR1 and CDR2 (germline): SGHVS, FNYEAQ. CDR3 DNA sequence: TGTGCCAGCAGCTTTCGCAGAAGCTCCTACGAGCAGTACTTC. This codes for CASSFRRSSYEQYF.

The chain employs TRBV28 and TRBJ2-5; 7 bases line up with TRBD2. The germline gives CDR1 MDHEN, CDR2 SYDVKM. This CDR3 spans 15 amino acids. V shed 5 bases and J 1 base; nucleotides not matched to a gene: 7. This CDR3 reads CASSAQSGIQETQYF. The CDR3 coding sequence is TGTGCCAGCAGTGCCCAAAGCGGGATCCAAGAGACCCAGTACTTC.

The chain is built from TRBV28 and TRBJ2-3; weak D call: TRBD2 (5 bases). V dropped 5 bases and J dropped 3 bases, with 18 bases sitting between them. Per germline, CDR1 MDHEN and CDR2 SYDVKM. The CDR3 totals 16 residues. The CDR3 DNA is TGTGCCAGCAGTCTCCACCACGGACTTAATACAGATACGCAGTATTTT. Its translation: CASSLHHGLNTDTQYF.

The rearrangement joins TRBV30 to TRBJ1-1, with 9 bases fitting TRBD1. Germline V gives CDR1 GTSNPN, CDR2 SVGIG (reference sequence). The V and J ends lost 7 bases and 8 bases, in that order; junction bases with no gene match: 8. This CDR3 region has 12 residues. CDR3 nucleotides: TGTGCCTTCCGAACGGGACAGGGAGAAGCTTTCTTT. This sequence encodes CAFRTGQGEAFF.

V usage is TRBV7-6 and J usage is TRBJ2-7; D is uncertain. V was clipped by 5 bases and J by 5 bases, with 10 bases between them. CDR3 length: 12 residues. Germline CDR1 SGHVS, CDR2 FNYEAQ. Here the CDR3 reads CASSPRGDEQYF. CDR3 sequence (DNA): TGTGCCAGCAGCCCCCGAGGCGACGAGCAGTACTTC. Combining the CDR3 with reference TRBV7-6 and TRBJ2-7 gives the whole variable domain GAGVSQSPRYKVTKRGQDVALRCDPISGHVSLYWYRQALGQGPEFLTYFNYEAQQDKSGLPNDRFSAERPEGSISTLTIQRTEQRDSAMYRCASSPRGDEQYFGPGTRLTVT.

J is TRBJ1-6 and V is TRBV30, with TRBD1 as a possible D gene (5 bases). The CDR3 is 14 residues long. The germline V gene has CDR1 GTSNPN and CDR2 SVGIG (reference sequence). V was pared by 1 base and J by 8 bases, with 12 bases between. DNA for the CDR3: TGTGCCTGGAGTGCCGGGACTGATGATTCACCCCTCCACTTT. It translates to CAWSAGTDDSPLHF.

V and J are TRBV5-1 and TRBJ1-4; TRBD1 matches at 7 bases. The V gene's germline CDR1 is SGHRS and CDR2 YFSETQ. J was trimmed by 3 bases and V by 6 bases; bases with no gene match: 8. There are 15 residues in the CDR3. Here the CDR3 reads CASTSTDRANEKLFF. The CDR3 DNA reads as TGCGCCAGCACCTCTACCGACAGGGCTAATGAAAAACTGTTTTTT.

This clone showed up just a few times. CDR3 coding DNA: TGCAGTGCATATTTCGACACTGAAGCTTTCTTT. Its protein is CSAYFDTEAFF. V usage is TRBV20-1 and J usage is TRBJ1-1, with D uncertain. The CDR3 loop spans 11 amino acids. Germline CDR1 is DFQATT and CDR2 is SNEGSKA (reference sequence). Trimming left V 6 bases short and J 3 bases short, with 8 bases between.

The CDR3 DNA reads TGTGCCAGCAGTTTCCCGGGGGATGACACTGAAGCTTTCTTT. It encodes CASSFPGDDTEAFF. The genes are TRBV2 and TRBJ1-1; possible D gene TRBD1, 5 bases. Germline CDR1 SNHLY, CDR2 FYNNEI. The V end was cut by 5 bases, the J end by 3 bases, with 13 bases between. This CDR3 spans 14 amino acids.

The CDR3 DNA sequence: TGTGCCTGGAGTGTAAGACTAGCTGAGCAGTTCTTC. Encoded protein: CAWSVRLAEQFF. The V call is TRBV30, the J call TRBJ2-1, with 7 bases aligning to TRBD2. The V gene's germline CDR1 is GTSNPN and CDR2 SVGIG (reference sequence). V lost 0 bases and J lost 9; bases outside the gene matches: 2. The CDR3 loop spans 12 amino acids. Supplemented by reference TRBV30 and TRBJ2-1, the full variable domain reads SQTIHQWPATLVQPVGSPLSLECTVEGTSNPNLYWYRQAAGRGLQLLFYSVGIGQISSEVPQNLSASRPQDRQFILSSKKLLLSDSGFYLCAWSVRLAEQFFGPGTRLTVL.

The V call is TRBV6-1, the J call TRBJ1-5, with no clear D. The CDR3 consists of 15 residues. The ends were cut back, 6 bases at V and 0 bases at J, with 12 bases in the middle. From germline, CDR1 is MNHNS and CDR2 SASEGT. CDR3: CASSETFYSNQPQHF. As DNA, the CDR3 is TGTGCCAGCAGCGAGACATTTTATAGCAATCAGCCCCAGCATTTT.

This clone was seen more than once but under ten times. The chain uses TRBV6-5 and TRBJ1-2; D gene unclear. Germline V lookup: CDR1 MNHEY, CDR2 SVGAGI. Trimming pared 0 bases from V and 7 bases from J, leaving 9 bases between. The CDR3 contains 13 residues. Here the CDR3 reads CASSYSSRGGYTF. CDR3 coding DNA: TGTGCCAGCAGTTACTCGTCTCGGGGTGGCTACACCTTC.

The chain is built from TRBV9 and TRBJ2-2; 12 bases match TRBD2. V gave up 3 bases and J gave up 5 bases; unmatched junction bases: 5. Germline CDR1 and CDR2: SGDLS and YYNGEE. This CDR3 is built from 16 residues. CDR3 protein: CASSARLAGGTGELFF. The CDR3 nucleotides read TGTGCCAGCAGCGCCCGTCTAGCGGGGGGGACCGGGGAGCTGTTTTTT.

This clone was picked up a small number of times. This rearrangement joins TRBV6-4 to TRBJ2-3; 8 nucleotides agree with TRBD1. V lost 0 bases, J lost 4 bases, and 0 bases stayed unmatched. Germline assignment: CDR1 MRHNA and CDR2 SNTAGT. The CDR3 consists of 14 residues. CDR3: CASSDSQGADTQYF. The CDR3, as DNA: TGTGCCAGCAGTGACTCACAGGGGGCAGATACGCAGTATTTT.

J is TRBJ2-1 and V is TRBV7-2; possibly TRBD1 for D (5 bases). V shed 4 bases and J shed 2 bases, with 15 bases lying between them. The CDR3 loop spans 16 amino acids. Germline values: CDR1 SGHTA, CDR2 FQGNSA. DNA of the CDR3: TGTGCCAGCAGCTCCTCCAGGGCGCTTGCCTACAATGAGCAGTTCTTC. This encodes CASSSSRALAYNEQFF.

CDR3 sequence: CASSFDQGYGYTF. CDR3 DNA: TGTGCCAGCAGCTTCGATCAGGGCTATGGCTACACCTTC. The chain carries TRBV7-9 and TRBJ1-2; D might be TRBD1 (5 bases). This CDR3 is built from 13 residues. Germline CDR1 is SEHNR and CDR2 is FQNEAQ (reference sequence). V lost 3 bases to trimming and J lost 4 bases, with 9 bases between them.

This rearrangement joins TRBV18 to TRBJ2-7; 10 bases match TRBD1. J was trimmed by 5 bases and V by 6 bases; bases with no gene match: 4. The length of the CDR3 is 13 residues. Germline V gene lookup returns CDR1 KGHSH and CDR2 LQKENI. CDR3 sequence: CASSPGQGHEQYF. CDR3 in DNA: TGTGCCAGCTCCCCGGGACAGGGGCACGAGCAGTACTTC.

This clone was detected once. The CDR3 DNA reads TGCGCCAGCAGCCAGGAGGTACATTATGAGCAGTTCTTC. It is translated as CASSQEVHYEQFF. The rearrangement links TRBV4-3 to TRBJ2-1, with D maybe TRBD2 (5 bases). V was clipped by 3 bases and J by 8 bases, with 11 bases between them. CDR3 length: 13 amino acids. Germline loops: CDR1 LGHNA, CDR2 YSLEER.